This entry describes one T cell receptor beta chain. Its antigen is not identified. Primers: 60 Vbeta forward and 13 Jbeta reverse. Generated by immunoSEQ multiplex PCR, the TCRdb table keeps only in-frame clones and is missing some. The sample yields 95,000 to 150,000 clones, 50% to 75% seen once. Trimming stripped 2 bases from V and 2 bases from J, with 9 bases between. Germline V lookup: CDR1 SGDLS, CDR2 YYNGEE. This CDR3 has 14 amino acids. These data are taken from a study of cytomegalovirus exposure and HLA in healthy donors. Study-wide points: Presence/absence analysis assumed near-uniform sequencing depth across donors. Confirmation in vitro established that a few CMV-associated chains were specific for CMV antigens. The classifier was said to identify cytomegalovirus status with high specificity and sensitivity. The study listed under 200 cytomegalovirus-associated TCR beta chains.

Sequenced material: PBMCs. The TCR was taken from a woman in her thirties or forties in good health and CMV-seropositive. V gene TRBV9 combines with J gene TRBJ2-3, with a possible D match to TRBD1 (6 bases). The DNA for the CDR3 is TGTGCCAGCAGCGTTACAGGGTACACAGATACGCAGTATTTT. Translating gives CASSVTGYTDTQYF.